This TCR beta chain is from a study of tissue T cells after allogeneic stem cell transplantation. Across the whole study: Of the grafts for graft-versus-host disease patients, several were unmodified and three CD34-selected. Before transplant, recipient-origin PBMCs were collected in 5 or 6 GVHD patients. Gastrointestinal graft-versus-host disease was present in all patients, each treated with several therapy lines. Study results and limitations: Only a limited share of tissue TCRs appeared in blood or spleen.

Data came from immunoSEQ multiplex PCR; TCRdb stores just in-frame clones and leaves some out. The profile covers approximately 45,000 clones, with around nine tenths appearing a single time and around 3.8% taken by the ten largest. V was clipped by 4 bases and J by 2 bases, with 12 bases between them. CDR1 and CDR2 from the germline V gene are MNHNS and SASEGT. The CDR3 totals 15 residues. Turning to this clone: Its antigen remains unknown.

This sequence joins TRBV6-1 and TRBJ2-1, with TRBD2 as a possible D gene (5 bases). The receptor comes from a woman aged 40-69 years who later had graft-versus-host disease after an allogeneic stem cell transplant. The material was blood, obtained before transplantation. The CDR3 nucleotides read TGTGCCAGCAGTGGAGCGACGGGAACCTACAATGAGCAGTTCTTC. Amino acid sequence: CASSGATGTYNEQFF.